One and the same sample provided the 8 T cell receptor beta chains below, sequenced in a study of STAT5B mutations in CD4+ large granular lymphocyte leukemia. The assay was immunoSEQ multiplex PCR, and TCRdb's table has in-frame clones only and misses some. The sample lists tens of thousands of clones, roughly four fifths occurring once. Sequenced sample: CD4+ T cells from blood buffy coats. The receptors shown here come from a human donor in good health.

This chain connects TRBV6-4 to TRBJ2-3, with 16 bases matching TRBD2. The V gene end was trimmed by 2 bases and the J gene end by 6 bases; junction bases not matched to a gene: 2. Germline CDR1 and CDR2: MRHNA and SNTAGT. The length of the CDR3 is 16 residues. The CDR3 here is CASSDGTSGGADTQYF. DNA for the CDR3: TGTGCCAGCAGTGACGGGACTAGCGGGGGGGCCGATACGCAGTATTTT.

The chain employs TRBV6-5 and TRBJ1-1; a possible D gene is TRBD1 (5 bases). V lost 2 bases, J lost 4 bases, and 8 bases lay in between. Germline V gene sequence: CDR1 MNHEY, CDR2 SVGAGI. This CDR3 spans 13 amino acids. CDR3 protein: CASSYQGLTEAFF. The CDR3 DNA follows: TGTGCCAGCAGTTACCAGGGACTCACTGAAGCTTTCTTT.

This sequence joins TRBV25-1 and TRBJ2-3; TRBD1 matches at 8 bases. The germline gives CDR1 MGHDK, CDR2 SYGVNS. The V segment lost 8 bases and the J segment 1 base; nucleotides outside the gene matches: 8. The CDR3 sequence is 15 residues long. The DNA for the CDR3 is TGTGCCAGCTCAAGGGACAGGAAGGGCACAGATACGCAGTATTTT. This gives the protein CASSRDRKGTDTQYF.

This chain joins TRBV6-5 and TRBJ2-1; the match to TRBD2 covers 8 bases. V lost 4 bases and J lost 5; bases outside the gene matches: 7. CDR3 length equals 15 residues. Germline values: CDR1 MNHEY, CDR2 SVGAGI. CDR3 region: CASSFYSGGDNEQFF. Here the CDR3 DNA reads TGTGCCAGCAGTTTTTATTCGGGGGGGGACAATGAGCAGTTCTTC.

This clone showed up just a few times. This chain uses TRBV19 with TRBJ1-6; D not resolved. This CDR3 comprises 16 residues. In germline, CDR1 is LNHDA, CDR2 SQIVND (reference sequence). Trimming removed 5 bases from V and 0 bases from J, with 11 bases in between. CDR3 coding DNA: TGTGCCAGTAGTGTCCAGGCCGGCTCCTATAATTCACCCCTCCACTTT. This gives the protein CASSVQAGSYNSPLHF.

J is TRBJ2-1 and V is TRBV11-3, with D possibly being TRBD1 (6 bases). This CDR3 contains 12 residues. Germline CDR1 is SGHNT and CDR2 is YENEEA. V shed 3 bases and J shed 8 bases, with 8 bases lying between them. The CDR3 region is CASSFGGYEQFF. The CDR3 nucleotides read TGTGCCAGCAGCTTTGGGGGCTATGAGCAGTTCTTC.

This chain joins TRBV2 and TRBJ1-5, with D perhaps TRBD1 (6 bases). Germline CDR1 SNHLY, CDR2 FYNNEI. Trimming removed 3 bases from V and 2 bases from J, with 8 bases in between. The CDR3 has 14 residues. CDR3 in DNA: TGTGCCAGCAGTGATGACAGGCGCAATCAGCCCCAGCATTTT. Translation gives CASSDDRRNQPQHF.

The chain links TRBV7-9 to TRBJ2-3, with D tentatively TRBD1 (6 bases). Germline loops: CDR1 SEHNR, CDR2 FQNEAQ (reference sequence). The CDR3 is 16 residues long. V lost 4 bases and J lost 0, with 14 bases in between. In DNA form, the CDR3 reads TGTGCCAGCAGCTCAGGACAGTTCACTAGCACAGATACGCAGTATTTT. Translation gives CASSSGQFTSTDTQYF.